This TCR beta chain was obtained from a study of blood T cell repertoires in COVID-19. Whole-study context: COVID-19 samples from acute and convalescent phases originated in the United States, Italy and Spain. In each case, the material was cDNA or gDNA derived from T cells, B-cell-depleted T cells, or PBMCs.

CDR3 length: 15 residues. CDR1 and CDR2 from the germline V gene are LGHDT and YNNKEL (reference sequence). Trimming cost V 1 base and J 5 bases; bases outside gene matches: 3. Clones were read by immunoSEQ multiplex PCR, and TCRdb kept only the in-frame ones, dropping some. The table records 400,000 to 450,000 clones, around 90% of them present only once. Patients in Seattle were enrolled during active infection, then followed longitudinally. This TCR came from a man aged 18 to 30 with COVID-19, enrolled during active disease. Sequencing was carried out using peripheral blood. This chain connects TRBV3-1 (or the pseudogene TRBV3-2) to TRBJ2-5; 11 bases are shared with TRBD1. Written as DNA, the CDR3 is TGTGCCAGCAGCCAAGGGACAGGGGGCGGGGAGACCCAGTACTTC. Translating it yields CASSQGTGGGETQYF.